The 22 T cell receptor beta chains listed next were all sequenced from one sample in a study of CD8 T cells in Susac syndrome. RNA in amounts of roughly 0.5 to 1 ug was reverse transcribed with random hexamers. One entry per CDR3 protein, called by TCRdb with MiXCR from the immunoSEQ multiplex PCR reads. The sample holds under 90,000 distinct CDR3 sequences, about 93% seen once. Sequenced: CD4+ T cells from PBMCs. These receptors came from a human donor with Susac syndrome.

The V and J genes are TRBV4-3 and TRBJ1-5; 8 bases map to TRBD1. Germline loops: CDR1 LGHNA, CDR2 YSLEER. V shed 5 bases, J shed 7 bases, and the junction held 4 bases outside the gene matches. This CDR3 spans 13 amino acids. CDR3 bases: TGCGCCAGCAGCTTAGGACAGGGCCAGCCCCAGCATTTT. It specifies CASSLGQGQPQHF.

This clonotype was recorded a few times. The CDR3 DNA follows: TGTGCCAGCAGTTACAGGTCAAGCGAGCAGTACTTC. This codes for CASSYRSSEQYF. The J gene is TRBJ2-7, the V gene TRBV6-2 or TRBV6-3; D gene unclear. CDR1 and CDR2 (germline): MNHEY, SVGEGT. The CDR3 loop spans 12 amino acids. V gave up 2 bases and J gave up 6 bases, with 8 bases separating them.

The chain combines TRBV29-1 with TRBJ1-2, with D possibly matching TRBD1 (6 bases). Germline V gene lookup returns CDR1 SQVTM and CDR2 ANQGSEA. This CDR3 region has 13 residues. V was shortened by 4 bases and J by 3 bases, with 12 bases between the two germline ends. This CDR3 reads CSVVEDSDYGYTF. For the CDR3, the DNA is TGCAGCGTTGTCGAGGACAGTGACTATGGCTACACCTTC.

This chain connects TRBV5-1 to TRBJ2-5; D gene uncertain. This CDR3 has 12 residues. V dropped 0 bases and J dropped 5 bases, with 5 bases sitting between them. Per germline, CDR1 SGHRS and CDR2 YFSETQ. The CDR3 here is CASSLAWETQYF. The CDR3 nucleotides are TGCGCCAGCAGCTTGGCCTGGGAGACCCAGTACTTC.

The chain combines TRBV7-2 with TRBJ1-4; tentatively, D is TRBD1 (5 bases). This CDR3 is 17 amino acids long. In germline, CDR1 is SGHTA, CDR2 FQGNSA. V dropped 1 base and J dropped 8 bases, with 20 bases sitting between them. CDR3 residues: CASSLERGRAASEKLFF. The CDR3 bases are TGTGCCAGCAGCTTAGAACGGGGCAGGGCCGCCAGCGAAAAACTGTTTTTT.

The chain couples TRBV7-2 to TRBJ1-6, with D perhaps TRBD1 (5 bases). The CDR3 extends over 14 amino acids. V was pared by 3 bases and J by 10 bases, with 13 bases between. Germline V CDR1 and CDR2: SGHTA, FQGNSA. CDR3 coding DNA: TGTGCCAGCAGCTTTGGGGGGGATGGATCACCCCTCCACTTT. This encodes CASSFGGDGSPLHF.

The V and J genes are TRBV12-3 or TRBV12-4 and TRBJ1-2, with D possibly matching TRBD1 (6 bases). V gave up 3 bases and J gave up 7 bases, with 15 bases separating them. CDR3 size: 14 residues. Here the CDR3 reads CASSLADSIRGYTF. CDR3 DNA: TGTGCCAGCAGTTTGGCGGACAGTATTCGTGGCTACACCTTC.

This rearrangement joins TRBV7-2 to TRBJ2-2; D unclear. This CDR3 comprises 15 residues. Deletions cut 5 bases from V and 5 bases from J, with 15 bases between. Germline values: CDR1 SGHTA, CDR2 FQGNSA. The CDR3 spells CASSREAGGTGELFF. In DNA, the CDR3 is TGTGCCAGCAGCCGCGAAGCCGGTGGGACCGGGGAGCTGTTTTTT.

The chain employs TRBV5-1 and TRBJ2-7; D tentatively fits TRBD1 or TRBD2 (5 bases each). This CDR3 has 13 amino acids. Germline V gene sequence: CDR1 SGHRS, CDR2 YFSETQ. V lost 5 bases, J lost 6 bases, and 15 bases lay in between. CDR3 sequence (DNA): TGCGCCAGCAGAGGTCGGGGCCCCTCCGAGCAGTACTTC. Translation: CASRGRGPSEQYF. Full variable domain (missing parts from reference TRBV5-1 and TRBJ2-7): KAGVTQTPRYLIKTRGQQVTLSCSPISGHRSVSWYQQTPGQGLQFLFEYFSETQRNKGNFPGRFSGRQFSNSRSEMNVSTLELGDSALYLCASRGRGPSEQYFGPGTRLTVT.

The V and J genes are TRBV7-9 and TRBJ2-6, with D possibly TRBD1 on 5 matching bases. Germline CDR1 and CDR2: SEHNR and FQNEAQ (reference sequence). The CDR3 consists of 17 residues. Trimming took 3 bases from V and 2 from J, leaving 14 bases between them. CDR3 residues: CASSFLTTEAGANVLTF. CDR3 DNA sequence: TGTGCCAGCAGCTTCCTTACGACAGAGGCTGGGGCCAACGTCCTGACTTTC.

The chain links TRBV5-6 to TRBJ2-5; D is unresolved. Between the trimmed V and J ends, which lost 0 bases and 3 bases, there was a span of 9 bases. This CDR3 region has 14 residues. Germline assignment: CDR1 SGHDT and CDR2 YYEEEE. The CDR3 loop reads CASSLVTTKETQYF. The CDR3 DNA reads TGTGCCAGCAGCTTGGTGACAACAAAAGAGACCCAGTACTTC.

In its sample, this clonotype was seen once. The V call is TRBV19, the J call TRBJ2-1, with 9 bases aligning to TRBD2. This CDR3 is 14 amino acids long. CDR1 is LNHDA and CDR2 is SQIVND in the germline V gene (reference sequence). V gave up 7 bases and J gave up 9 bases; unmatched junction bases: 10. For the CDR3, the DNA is TGTGCCAGTACCGGCGGGAGGGTCTTTGGTGAGCAGTTCTTC. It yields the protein CASTGGRVFGEQFF.

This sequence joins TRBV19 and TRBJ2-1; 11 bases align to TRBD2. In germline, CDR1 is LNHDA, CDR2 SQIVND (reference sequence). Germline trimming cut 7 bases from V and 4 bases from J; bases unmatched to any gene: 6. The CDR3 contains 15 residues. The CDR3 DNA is TGTGCCAGTATGTCCACTAGCGGGAGTTACAATGAGCAGTTCTTC. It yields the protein CASMSTSGSYNEQFF. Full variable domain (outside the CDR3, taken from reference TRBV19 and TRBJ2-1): DGGITQSPKYLFRKEGQNVTLSCEQNLNHDAMYWYRQDPGQGLRLIYYSQIVNDFQKGDIAEGYSVSREKKESFPLTVTSAQKNPTAFYLCASMSTSGSYNEQFFGPGTRLTVL.

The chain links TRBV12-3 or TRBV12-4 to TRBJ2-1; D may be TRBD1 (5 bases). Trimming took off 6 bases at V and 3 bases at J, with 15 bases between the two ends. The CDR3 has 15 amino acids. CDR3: CASSPRRAHYNEQFF. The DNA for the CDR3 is TGTGCCAGCAGCCCCCGCAGGGCCCACTACAATGAGCAGTTCTTC.

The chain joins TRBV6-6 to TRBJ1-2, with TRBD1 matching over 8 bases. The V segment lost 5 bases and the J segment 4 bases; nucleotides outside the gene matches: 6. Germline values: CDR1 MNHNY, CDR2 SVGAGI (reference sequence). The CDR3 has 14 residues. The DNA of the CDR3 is TGTGCCAGCAGTCTGACAGGGGTGACCTATGGCTACACCTTC. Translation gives CASSLTGVTYGYTF.

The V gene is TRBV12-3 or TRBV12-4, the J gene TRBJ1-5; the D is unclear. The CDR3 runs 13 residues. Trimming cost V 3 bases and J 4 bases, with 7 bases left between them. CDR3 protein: CASSLAQNQPQHF. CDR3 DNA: TGTGCCAGCAGTTTGGCCCAAAATCAGCCCCAGCATTTT.

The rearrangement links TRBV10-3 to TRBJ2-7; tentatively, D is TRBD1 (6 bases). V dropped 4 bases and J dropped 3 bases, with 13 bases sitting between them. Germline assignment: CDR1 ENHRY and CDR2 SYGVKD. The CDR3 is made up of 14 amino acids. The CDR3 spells CAISAQGGYYEQYF. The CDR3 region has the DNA TGTGCCATCAGTGCACAGGGCGGGTACTACGAGCAGTACTTC.

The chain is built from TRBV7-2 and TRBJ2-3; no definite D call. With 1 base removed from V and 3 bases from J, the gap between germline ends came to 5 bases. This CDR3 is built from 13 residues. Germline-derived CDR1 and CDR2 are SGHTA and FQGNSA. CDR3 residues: CASSLGRTDTQYF. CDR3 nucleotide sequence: TGTGCCAGCAGCTTAGGCAGGACAGATACGCAGTATTTT.

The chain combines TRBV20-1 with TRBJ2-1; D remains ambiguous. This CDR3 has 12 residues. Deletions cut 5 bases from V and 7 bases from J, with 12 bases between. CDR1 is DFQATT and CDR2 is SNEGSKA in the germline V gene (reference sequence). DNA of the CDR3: TGCAGTGCTCTAGTAGAGAGAAATGAGCAGTTCTTC. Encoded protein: CSALVERNEQFF.

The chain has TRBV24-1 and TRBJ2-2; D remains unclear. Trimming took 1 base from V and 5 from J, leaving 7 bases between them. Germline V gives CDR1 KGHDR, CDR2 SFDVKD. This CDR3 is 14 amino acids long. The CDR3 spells CATSDFIGTGELFF. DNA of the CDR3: TGTGCCACCAGTGATTTTATAGGGACCGGGGAGCTGTTTTTT.

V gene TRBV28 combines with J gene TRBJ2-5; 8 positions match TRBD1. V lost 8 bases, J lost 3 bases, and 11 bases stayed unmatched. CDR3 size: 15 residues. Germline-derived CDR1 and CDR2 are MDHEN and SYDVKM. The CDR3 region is CASGVSRGLKETQYF. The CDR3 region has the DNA TGTGCCAGCGGTGTCTCCAGGGGGCTTAAAGAGACCCAGTACTTC.

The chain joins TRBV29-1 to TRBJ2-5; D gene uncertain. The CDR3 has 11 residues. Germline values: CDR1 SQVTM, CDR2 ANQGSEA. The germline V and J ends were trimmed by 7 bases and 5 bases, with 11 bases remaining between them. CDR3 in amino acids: CSALGHETQYF. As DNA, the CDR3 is TGCAGCGCCCTGGGTCATGAGACCCAGTACTTC.